The T cell receptor (beta chain) described here comes from a study of cytomegalovirus exposure and HLA in healthy donors (dated by TCRdb to 2016 to 2017). About the study as a whole: An earlier analysis of approximately 640 of the donors reported about 290 Gb of sequence data and 117 million unique TCR beta sequences from around 200 million T cells. Around 300 gigabases of sequencing data and approximately 80 million unique TCR sequences were included in an early release covering 550 to 650 HLA-typed donors. Of the roughly 400 genotyped donors, roughly 76% were placed in the genetic ancestry cluster associated with self-reported Caucasian donors. The study aimed to test whether cataloging public T cell receptors could reveal signatures of past pathogen exposure. The study profiled the T cell repertoires of approximately 700 subjects by immunosequencing and related them to cytomegalovirus serostatus. A separate validation cohort of about 110 different subjects was used in addition to the approximately 610-subject first cohort. To predict cytomegalovirus infection status, the study combined high-throughput TCR immunosequencing, statistical association of individual TCRs with disease status, and machine learning. A later analysis re-examined previously published TCR beta repertoires from just over 650 donors and added high-resolution HLA genotyping to investigate patterns of TCR occurrence. The later analysis used no new phenotypic data to find candidate immune exposures, relying instead on TCR beta sequences and their occurrence across donors. An earlier analysis of around 540 of the donors applied high-throughput TCR beta sequencing to assess whether each TCR beta V gene segment acted as functional or pseudogenic. Donor age, sex, ethnicity and CMV serostatus were compiled together with the repertoire data. In a later genetic analysis, genome-wide SNP genotypes for about 55% of the 666 donors were used, and that subset was treated as a discovery cohort. Every repertoire in the discovery cohort had been generated on one and the same sequencing platform. Both class I and class II loci were covered by HLA typing, at four-digit resolution. Typing coverage differed by locus: A, B, C, DRB1 and DQB1 were typed in about 620-630 donors, DQA1 in approximately 520, DPA1 in 600 to 610, and DPB1 in roughly 450. Roughly five DR-DQ haplotypes were handled as single units for association and clustering, since linkage in the cohort was strong. Among roughly 400 genotyped donors of the cohort, an average of about 240,000 unique TCR beta nucleotide sequences was sequenced per donor, of which roughly 17% were non-productive.

The paper's findings and limits, for the study overall: At a false discovery rate of 0.05, a later analysis linked under 20,000 TCR beta sequences to specific HLA alleles. In a later analysis, most CMV-associated TCR beta chains were found to appear HLA-restricted, with HLA associations seemingly driven largely by CMV exposure. In the study, about 150 TCR beta chains were listed as associated with cytomegalovirus. While some public TCRs were present in many individuals, most TCR sequences turned up only very rarely across donors. A cluster of highly shared sequence variants was judged likely to be a technical artifact of the sequencing pipeline. In this cohort, only TCR beta chains were sequenced, and detectable features were limited by the absence of alpha or paired-chain data. The presence/absence analyses assumed that sequencing depth was roughly uniform across donors, and that assumption may not be true. Because some donors lacked HLA typing at each locus, the association tests relied only on the typed subset. When HLA alleles, especially DR and DQ, strongly co-occurred, TCR associations were difficult to assign to individual alleles. Correlated functional status among segregating V segments might reflect linkage disequilibrium, but an unknown experimental factor could not be ruled out. In a later genetic analysis, a missense DCLRE1C variant was associated with V-gene and J-gene trimming of TCR beta chains, and the association was replicated in an independent cohort. Compared with equally common non-associated chains, HLA-associated TCR beta chains in a later analysis were more clonally expanded and had lower generation probabilities. Immune exposure information for the cohort was limited to CMV serostatus. A later genetic analysis reported fewer N-insertions in productive TCRs among donors in an Asian-associated ancestry cluster than the roughly 620-donor mean. Three of the identified cytomegalovirus-associated TCR beta chains were confirmed in vitro to be specific for cytomegalovirus antigens. In a later analysis, the rate of TCR association differed among HLA loci, with DRB1 alleles having the most associated TCRs and HLA-C alleles having the fewest. Several of the top co-occurrence clusters appeared to be linked to parvovirus B19, influenza, CMV and Epstein-Barr virus, according to a later analysis. The earlier analysis of approximately 560 of the donors excluded some 16 rarely observed V segments, including chromosome 9 orphons, because counts were too low. Because the 87-base-pair reads could not distinguish some IMGT-functional V segments, including TRBV6-2 and TRBV6-3, those segments were excluded. A further reported finding was that TCR beta sequences accurately predicted the HLA-A and HLA-B alleles for most subjects in the first cohort. In both the original and validation cohorts, the classifier was reported to diagnose cytomegalovirus status with high specificity and sensitivity. The authors suggested that the approach could potentially be extended to other disease states and immunological phenotypes. In an earlier analysis of more than 450 of the donors, most TCR beta V segments were observed in productive rearrangements about 87% or about 30% of the time, broadly matching IMGT annotations.

Including cysteine and phenylalanine, the CDR3 has 16 amino acids. Only the CDR3 part of the read is kept: 48 bases, read in frame from the first base. Compared with germline, V lacks 0 bases and J lacks 0 bases; bases without a gene match: 3. CDR1 and CDR2 are drawn from the germline V gene: SGDLS, YYNGEE. The cohort consisted of 650 to 700 healthy bone marrow donors. Cohort members were all nominally healthy when sampled, although unrecorded immune exposures were likely present. The donor tested CMV seronegative and was one of the 352 seronegative cohort members. Every donor gave a peripheral blood sample, and the peripheral blood mononuclear cells from that sample were used for TCR beta sequencing. The Qiagen DNeasy Blood Extraction Kit was used to extract genomic DNA from the blood cell samples. Libraries were built with the immunoSEQ multiplex PCR assay. The multiplex PCR relied on a mix of 60 forward primers for TCR Vbeta segments and 13 reverse primers for TCR Jbeta segments. A multiplex PCR assay on genomic DNA amplified the CDR3 region of rearranged TCR beta genes. On the Illumina HiSeq System, the amplified TCR beta libraries were sequenced as 87-base-pair reads. Turning to the authors' computational methods: In a later analysis, tens of millions of unique TCR beta chains were counted across the 500 to 850 repertoires, and roughly 11 million of these chains were shared by at least two donors. Raw reads were error-corrected and collapsed into unique sequences by a nearest-neighbor algorithm in which closely related sequences were merged to remove PCR and sequencing errors. CDR3 sequences were aligned to IMGT reference sequences to assign V, D and J gene segments. For a sequence to be retained, a match of at least six nucleotides to both a V gene segment and a J gene segment was required. Rearrangements were classified as productive when the CDR3 lacked stop codons and remained in frame with V and J, and all other rearrangements were classified as non-productive. CDR3 was defined according to IMGT convention as the region running from the second conserved V-encoded cysteine to the conserved J-encoded phenylalanine. In an earlier analysis of 500 to 650 of the donors, sequences lacking an unambiguous match to a single V gene segment were excluded. An earlier analysis of almost 600 of the donors classified V segments as functional when productive rearrangements were above 56.7% and as segregating when the standard deviation between donors was above 5%. A statistical classification framework was built for diagnosing cytomegalovirus status from the catalog of TCR beta chain sequences. In a later analysis, V and J genes were assigned by comparing TCR nucleotide sequences against IMGT/GENE-DB human TR gene sequences. The TCRdist pipeline was used in a later analysis to assign CDR3 sequences and most-parsimonious VDJ recombination scenarios. In a later analysis, every TCR beta chain was defined by the combination of its CDR3 amino acid sequence and its V-gene family, and reads without a unique V-gene family were dropped. A later analysis removed 450 to 600 highly shared, low-generation-probability nucleotide sequences to deal with suspected cross-contamination and a sequencing artifact. For each public chain, a later analysis derived a clonal expansion index from normalized ranks of inferred template counts within each repertoire. A later analysis computed generation probabilities with a VDJ recombination model fitted to out-of-frame rearrangements, and checked the results against IGoR. In a later analysis, hypergeometric tests were used to score TCR-TCR, TCR-HLA and TCR-CMV co-occurrence, with a repertoire-size bias correction applied to TCR pairs. To estimate false discovery rates, a later analysis permuted the HLA or CMV assignments 20 times. In a later analysis, co-occurring TCRs were grouped with DBSCAN, and TCRdist sequence similarity was added when clustering was performed within HLA-allele-positive subsets. For co-occurrence clustering, repertoires with fewer than 30,000 or more than 120,000 public chains were excluded, along with a handful of repertoires with anomalous nucleotide sharing. As stored in TCRdb, this immuneACCESS dataset retains in-frame rearrangements with V and J assigned. A fraction of the clones does not appear; measured against another copy, unresolved V genes explain less than half of the discrepancy, and the remainder lacks a known reason. V and J calls and clone size are copied from that table; D and trimming were computed from the DNA. This sample is represented by approximately 150,000 clones; around 80% of them were singletons. The ten largest clones represent 0.9% to 1.1% of the sample.

In regard to this clone: Which antigen it targets is not known. No qualities accompany the bases; no much larger clone lies one base away.

This TCR derives from a middle-aged woman in good health and CMV-seronegative. Sequenced input: PBMCs. The chain is encoded by TRBV9 joined to TRBJ2-4; 7 bases in the junction line up with TRBD1. CDR3 protein: CASSVGTGLAKNIQYF. The DNA sequence is TGTGCCAGCAGCGTAGGGACAGGTCTAGCCAAAAACATTCAGTACTTC.